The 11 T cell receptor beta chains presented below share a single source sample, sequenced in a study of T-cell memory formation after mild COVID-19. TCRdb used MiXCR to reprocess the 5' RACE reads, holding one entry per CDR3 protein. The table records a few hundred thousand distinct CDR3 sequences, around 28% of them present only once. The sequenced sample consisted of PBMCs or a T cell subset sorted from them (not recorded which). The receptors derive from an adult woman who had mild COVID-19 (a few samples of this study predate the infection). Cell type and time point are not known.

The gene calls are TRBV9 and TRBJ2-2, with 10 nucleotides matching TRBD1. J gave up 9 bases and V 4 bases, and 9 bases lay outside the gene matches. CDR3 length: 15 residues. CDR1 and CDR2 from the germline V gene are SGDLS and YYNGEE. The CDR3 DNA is TGTGCCAGCAGCCCCAGGGACAGGGGAATCCGGGAGCTGTTTTTT. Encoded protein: CASSPRDRGIRELFF. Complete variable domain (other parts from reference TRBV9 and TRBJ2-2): DSGVTQTPKHLITATGQRVTLRCSPRSGDLSVYWYQQSLDQGLQFLIQYYNGEERAKGNILERFSAQQFPDLHSELNLSSLELGDSALYFCASSPRDRGIRELFFGEGSRLTVL.

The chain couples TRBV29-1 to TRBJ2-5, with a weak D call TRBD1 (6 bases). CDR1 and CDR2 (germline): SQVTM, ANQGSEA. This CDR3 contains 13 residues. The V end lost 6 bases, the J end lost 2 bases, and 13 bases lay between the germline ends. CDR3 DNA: TGCAGCGTCACTCGGACAGATCAAGAGACCCAGTACTTC. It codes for CSVTRTDQETQYF.

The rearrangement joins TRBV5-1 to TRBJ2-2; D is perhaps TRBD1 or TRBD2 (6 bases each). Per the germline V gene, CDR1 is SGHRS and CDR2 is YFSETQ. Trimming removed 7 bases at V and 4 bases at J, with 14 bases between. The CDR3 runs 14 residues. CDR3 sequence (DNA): TGCGCCAGCGGTACCGGGGGCCGCACCGGGGAGCTGTTTTTT. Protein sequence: CASGTGGRTGELFF.

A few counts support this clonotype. CDR3 region: CASSQGYGGTGAIDTQYF. As DNA, the CDR3 is TGCGCCAGCAGCCAAGGGTACGGGGGGACGGGAGCGATAGATACGCAGTATTTT. The V call is TRBV4-3, the J call TRBJ2-3, with 7 bases matching TRBD2. The V segment lost 1 base and the J segment 5 bases; nucleotides outside the gene matches: 15. From germline, CDR1 is LGHNA and CDR2 YSLEER. There are 18 residues in the CDR3.

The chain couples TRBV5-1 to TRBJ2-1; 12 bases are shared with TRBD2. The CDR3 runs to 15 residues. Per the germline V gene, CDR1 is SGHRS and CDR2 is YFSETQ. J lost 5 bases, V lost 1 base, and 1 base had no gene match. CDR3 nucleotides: TGCGCCAGCAGCTTGCGGACTAGCGGGAACAATGAGCAGTTCTTC. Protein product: CASSLRTSGNNEQFF.

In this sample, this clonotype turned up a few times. CDR3 sequence: CASRKTGMVGTDTQYF. Written as DNA, the CDR3 is TGTGCCAGCAGAAAGACGGGTATGGTGGGCACAGATACGCAGTATTTT. The chain employs TRBV7-2 and TRBJ2-3; D is unclear. The V and J ends lost 6 bases and 1 base respectively, with 17 bases between them. Germline assignment: CDR1 SGHTA and CDR2 FQGNSA. The CDR3 totals 16 residues.

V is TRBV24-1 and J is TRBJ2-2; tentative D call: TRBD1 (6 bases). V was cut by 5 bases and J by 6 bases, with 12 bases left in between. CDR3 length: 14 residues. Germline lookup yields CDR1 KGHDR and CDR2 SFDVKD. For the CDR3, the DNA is TGTGCCACCAGTGTCCAACAGGGCCCCGGGGAGCTGTTTTTT. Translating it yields CATSVQQGPGELFF.

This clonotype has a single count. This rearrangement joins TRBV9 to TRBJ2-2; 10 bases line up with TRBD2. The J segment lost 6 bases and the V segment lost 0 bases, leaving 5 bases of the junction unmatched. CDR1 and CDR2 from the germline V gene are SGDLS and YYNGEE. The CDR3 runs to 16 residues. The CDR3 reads CASSVEDSGGAGELFF. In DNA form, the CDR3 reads TGTGCCAGCAGCGTAGAGGACAGCGGGGGGGCCGGGGAGCTGTTTTTT.

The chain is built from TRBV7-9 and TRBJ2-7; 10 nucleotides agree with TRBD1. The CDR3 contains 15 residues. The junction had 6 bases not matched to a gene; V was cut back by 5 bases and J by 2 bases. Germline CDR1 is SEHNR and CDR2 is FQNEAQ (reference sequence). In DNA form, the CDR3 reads TGTGCCAGCAGCCATACCGGGACAGGGGCCTACGAGCAGTACTTC. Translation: CASSHTGTGAYEQYF.

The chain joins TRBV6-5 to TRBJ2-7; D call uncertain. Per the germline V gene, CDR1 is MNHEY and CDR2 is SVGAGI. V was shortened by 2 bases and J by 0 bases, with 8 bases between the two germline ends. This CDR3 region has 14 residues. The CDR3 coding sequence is TGTGCCAGCAGTTACAATTCGGACTCCTACGAGCAGTACTTC. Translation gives CASSYNSDSYEQYF.

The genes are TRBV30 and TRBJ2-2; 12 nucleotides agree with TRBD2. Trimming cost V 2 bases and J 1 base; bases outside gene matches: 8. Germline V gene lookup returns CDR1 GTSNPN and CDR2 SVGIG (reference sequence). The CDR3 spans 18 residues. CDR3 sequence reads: CAWSFWLAGGRNTGELFF. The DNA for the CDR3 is TGTGCCTGGAGTTTTTGGCTAGCGGGGGGGCGGAACACCGGGGAGCTGTTTTTT.